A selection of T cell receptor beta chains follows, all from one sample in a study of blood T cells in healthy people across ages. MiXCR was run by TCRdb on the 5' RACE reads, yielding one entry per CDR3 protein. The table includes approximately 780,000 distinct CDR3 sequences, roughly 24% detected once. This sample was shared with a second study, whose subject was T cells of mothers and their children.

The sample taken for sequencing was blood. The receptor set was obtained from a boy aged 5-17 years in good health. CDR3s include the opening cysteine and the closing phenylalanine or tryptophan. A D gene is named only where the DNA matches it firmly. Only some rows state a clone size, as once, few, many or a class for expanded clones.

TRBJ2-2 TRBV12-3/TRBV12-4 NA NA CASSLPSSNTGELFF TGTGCCAGCAGTCTCCCGAGCAGTAACACCGGGGAGCTGTTTTTT
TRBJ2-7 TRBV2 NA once CASSFPPSGPTSYEQYF TGTGCCAGCAGTTTCCCCCCATCTGGACCGACCTCCTACGAGCAGTACTTC
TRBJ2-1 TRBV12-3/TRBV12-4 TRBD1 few CASSPSGTGRHEQFF TGTGCCAGCAGTCCCTCCGGGACAGGGCGGCATGAGCAGTTCTTC
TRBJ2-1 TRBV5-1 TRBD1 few CASSLGTADNEQFF TGCGCCAGCAGCTTAGGGACAGCCGACAATGAGCAGTTCTTC
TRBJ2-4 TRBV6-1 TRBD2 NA CASAPGVAGAKNIQYF TGTGCCAGCGCCCCTGGGGTAGCGGGGGCCAAAAACATTCAGTACTTC
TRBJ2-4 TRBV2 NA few CASSARREIQYF TGTGCCAGCAGCGCCAGGAGGGAGATTCAGTACTTC
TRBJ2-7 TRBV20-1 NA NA CSALPDDYLPYEQYF TGCAGTGCTCTTCCGGACGACTATCTCCCCTACGAGCAGTACTTC
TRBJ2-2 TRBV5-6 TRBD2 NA CASSHGLAGSGELFF TGTGCCAGCAGCCATGGACTAGCGGGGTCGGGGGAGCTGTTTTTT
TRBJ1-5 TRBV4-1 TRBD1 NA CASSHSPGQGANQPQHF TGCGCCAGCAGCCACTCCCCGGGACAGGGGGCCAATCAGCCCCAGCATTTT
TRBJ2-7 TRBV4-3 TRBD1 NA CASSQALQGRSYEQYF TGCGCCAGCAGCCAGGCGTTACAGGGGCGAAGTTACGAGCAGTACTTC
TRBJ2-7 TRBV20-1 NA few CSARGQRYYEQYF TGCAGTGCTAGAGGACAGCGATACTACGAGCAGTACTTC
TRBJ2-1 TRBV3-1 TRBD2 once CASSSQGLAVDEQFF TGTGCCAGCAGCTCTCAGGGACTAGCTGTCGATGAGCAGTTCTTC
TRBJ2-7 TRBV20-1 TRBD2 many CSASVGRGGPYEQYF TGCAGTGCTAGCGTCGGGCGGGGGGGTCCCTACGAGCAGTACTTC
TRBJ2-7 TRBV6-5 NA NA CASRRTGPSREQYF TGTGCCAGCAGACGTACAGGCCCCTCGCGCGAGCAGTACTTC
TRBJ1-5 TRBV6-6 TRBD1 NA CASQRDRSGQPQHF TGTGCCAGCCAGAGGGACAGATCTGGGCAGCCCCAGCATTTT